This TCR beta chain was identified during a study of cytomegalovirus exposure and HLA in healthy donors. This clone occurred once. Germline loops: CDR1 SGHKS, CDR2 YYEKEE (reference sequence). V lost 5 bases to trimming and J lost 7 bases; unmatched junction nucleotides: 12. The CDR3 spans 14 residues. The PCR was carried out with 60 Vbeta primers and 13 Jbeta primers. Generated by immunoSEQ multiplex PCR, the TCRdb table keeps only in-frame clones and is missing some. Of roughly 100,000 clones listed, about 79% are singletons. The sequenced material came from PBMCs. This TCR was recovered from a man in his fifties or sixties in good health and CMV-seropositive. V usage is TRBV5-5 and J usage is TRBJ2-7, with 7 bases matching TRBD1. Here the CDR3 reads CASRTQNRGREQYF. As DNA, the CDR3 is TGTGCCAGCAGAACCCAGAACAGGGGCAGGGAGCAGTACTTC.